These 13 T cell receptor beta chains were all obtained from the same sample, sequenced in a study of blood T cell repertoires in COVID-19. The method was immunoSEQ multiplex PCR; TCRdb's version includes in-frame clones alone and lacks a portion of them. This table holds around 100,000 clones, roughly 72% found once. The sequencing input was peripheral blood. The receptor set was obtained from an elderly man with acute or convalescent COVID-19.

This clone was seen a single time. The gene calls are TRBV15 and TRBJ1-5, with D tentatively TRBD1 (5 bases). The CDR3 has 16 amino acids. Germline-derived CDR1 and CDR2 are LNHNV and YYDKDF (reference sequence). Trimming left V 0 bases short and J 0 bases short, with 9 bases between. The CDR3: CATSRDPQDSNQPQHF. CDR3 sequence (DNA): TGTGCCACCAGCAGAGATCCACAGGATAGCAATCAGCCCCAGCATTTT.

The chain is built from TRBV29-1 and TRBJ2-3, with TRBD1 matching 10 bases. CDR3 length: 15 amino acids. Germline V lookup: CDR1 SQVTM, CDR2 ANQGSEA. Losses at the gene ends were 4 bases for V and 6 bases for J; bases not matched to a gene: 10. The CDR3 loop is CSVVLTGGRFDTQYF. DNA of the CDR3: TGCAGCGTTGTGCTGACAGGGGGCCGTTTCGATACGCAGTATTTT.

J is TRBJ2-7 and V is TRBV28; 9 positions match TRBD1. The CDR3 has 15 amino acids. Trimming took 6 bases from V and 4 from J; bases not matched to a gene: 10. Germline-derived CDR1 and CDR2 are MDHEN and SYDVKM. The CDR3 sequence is CASRRPGQGPYEQYF. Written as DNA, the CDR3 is TGTGCCAGCAGACGACCGGGACAGGGCCCATACGAGCAGTACTTC.

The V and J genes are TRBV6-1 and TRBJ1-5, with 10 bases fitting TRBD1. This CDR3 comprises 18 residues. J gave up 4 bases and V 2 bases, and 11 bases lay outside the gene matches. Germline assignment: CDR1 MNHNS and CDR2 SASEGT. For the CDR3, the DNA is TGTGCCAGCAGTGAACCGGGACAGGGGATTTACGAGAATCAGCCCCAGCATTTT. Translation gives CASSEPGQGIYENQPQHF.

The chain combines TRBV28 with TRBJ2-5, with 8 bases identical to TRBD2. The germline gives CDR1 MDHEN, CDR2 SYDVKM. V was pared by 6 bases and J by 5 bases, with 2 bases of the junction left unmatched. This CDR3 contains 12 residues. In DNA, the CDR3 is TGTGCCAGCAGGACTAGCGTTGAGACCCAGTACTTC. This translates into CASRTSVETQYF.

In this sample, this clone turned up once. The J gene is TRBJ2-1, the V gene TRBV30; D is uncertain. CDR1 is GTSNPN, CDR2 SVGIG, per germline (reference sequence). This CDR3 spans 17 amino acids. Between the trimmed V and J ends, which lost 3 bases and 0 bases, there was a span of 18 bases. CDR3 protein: CAWRAPLGASSYNEQFF. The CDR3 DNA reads TGTGCCTGGAGAGCCCCGCTGGGCGCAAGCTCCTACAATGAGCAGTTCTTC.

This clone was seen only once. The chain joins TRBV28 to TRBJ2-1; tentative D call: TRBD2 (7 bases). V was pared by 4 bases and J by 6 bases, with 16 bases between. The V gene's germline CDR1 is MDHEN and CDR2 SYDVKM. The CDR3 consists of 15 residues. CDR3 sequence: CASSSSGEGRNEQFF. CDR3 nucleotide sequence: TGTGCCAGCAGTTCATCAGGGGAGGGCCGCAATGAGCAGTTCTTC.

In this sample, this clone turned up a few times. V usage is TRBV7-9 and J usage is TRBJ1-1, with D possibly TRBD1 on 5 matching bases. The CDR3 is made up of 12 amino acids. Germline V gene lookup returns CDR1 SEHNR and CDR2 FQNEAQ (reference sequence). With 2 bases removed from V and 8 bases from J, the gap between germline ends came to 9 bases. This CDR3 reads CASSLLRGEAFF. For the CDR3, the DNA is TGTGCCAGCAGCTTATTAAGGGGCGAAGCTTTCTTT.

The CDR3 DNA is TGTGCCAGCAGGGGGGGACAGCCCCAGCATTTT. Its translation is CASRGGQPQHF. V gene TRBV12-1 combines with J gene TRBJ1-5. TRBV12-1 is an annotated pseudogene. The CDR3 consists of 11 residues.

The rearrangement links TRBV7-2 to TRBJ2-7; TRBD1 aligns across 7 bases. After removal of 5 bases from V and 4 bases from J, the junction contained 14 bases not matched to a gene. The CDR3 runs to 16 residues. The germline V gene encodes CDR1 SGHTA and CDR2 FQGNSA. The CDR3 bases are TGTGCCAGCAGCCAAGACAGGGCCAGGTCTCCATACGAGCAGTACTTC. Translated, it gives CASSQDRARSPYEQYF.

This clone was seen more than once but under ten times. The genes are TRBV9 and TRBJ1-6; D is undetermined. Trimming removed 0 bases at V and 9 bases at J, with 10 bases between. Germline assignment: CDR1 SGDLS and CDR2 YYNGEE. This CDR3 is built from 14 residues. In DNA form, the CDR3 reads TGTGCCAGCAGCGTAGGAGAGGGCGGTTCACCCCTCCACTTT. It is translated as CASSVGEGGSPLHF.

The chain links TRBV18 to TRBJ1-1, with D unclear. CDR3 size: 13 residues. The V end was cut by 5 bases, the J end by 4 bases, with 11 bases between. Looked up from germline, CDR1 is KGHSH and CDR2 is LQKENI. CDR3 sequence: CASSSRAGTEAFF. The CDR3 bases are TGTGCCAGCTCATCGAGAGCGGGCACTGAAGCTTTCTTT.

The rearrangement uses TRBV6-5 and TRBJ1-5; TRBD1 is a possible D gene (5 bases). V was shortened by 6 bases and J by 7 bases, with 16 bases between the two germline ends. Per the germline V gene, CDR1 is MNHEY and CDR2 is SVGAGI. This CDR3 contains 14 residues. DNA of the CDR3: TGTGCCAGCAGGACTTCAGGGTTGCGCCAGCCCCAGCATTTT. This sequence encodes CASRTSGLRQPQHF.